Below are 14 T cell receptor beta chains sequenced from a single sample in a study of blood T cell repertoires in COVID-19. Repertoires were generated with immunoSEQ multiplex PCR, while TCRdb's copy carries only in-frame clones and drops some. Of roughly 100,000 clones listed, roughly 87% are singletons. Sequenced: peripheral blood. These receptors were obtained from a middle-aged man in a cohort sampled during active COVID-19.

The J gene is TRBJ2-3, the V gene TRBV6-2 or TRBV6-3; 8 nucleotides match TRBD1. V was pared by 6 bases and J by 10 bases, with 9 bases of the junction left unmatched. The CDR3 is 13 amino acids. From germline, CDR1 is MNHEY and CDR2 SVGEGT. In nucleotides, the CDR3 is TGTGCCAGCAGCCGGGACAGGATTATTCCGCAGTATTTT. This gives the protein CASSRDRIIPQYF.

This clone is a singleton in its sample. The chain has TRBV9 and TRBJ2-7; tentatively, D is TRBD1 (6 bases). Trimming removed 4 bases at V and 1 base at J, with 12 bases between. The CDR3 spans 14 residues. Germline V gene data show CDR1 as SGDLS and CDR2 as YYNGEE. In DNA, the CDR3 is TGTGCCAGCAGCTTAAGGACAGATTCCTACGAGCAGTACTTC. Its translation: CASSLRTDSYEQYF.

V is TRBV27 and J is TRBJ1-2; 8 bases are a match to TRBD1. The CDR3 totals 14 residues. Germline CDR1 is MNHEY and CDR2 is SMNVEV (reference sequence). J lost 0 bases, V lost 6 bases, and 3 bases had no gene match. The CDR3 protein is CASSRTGPNYGYTF. As DNA, the CDR3 is TGTGCCAGCAGCCGGACAGGGCCTAACTATGGCTACACCTTC.

This clone was picked up a small number of times. The chain is built from TRBV11-2 and TRBJ2-3, with 12 bases fitting TRBD2. The V gene's germline CDR1 is SGHAT and CDR2 FQNNGV. V was clipped by 6 bases and J by 2 bases; unmatched bases: 9. The CDR3 length is 17 residues. CDR3 in amino acids: CASSFQRLAGDTDTQYF. CDR3 in DNA: TGTGCCAGCAGTTTCCAACGACTAGCGGGGGACACAGATACGCAGTATTTT.

The V gene is TRBV6-5, the J gene TRBJ1-2; perhaps TRBD1 as D (6 bases). Between the trimmed V and J ends, which lost 2 bases and 2 bases, there was a span of 6 bases. The germline CDR1 and CDR2 sequences are MNHEY and SVGAGI. This CDR3 comprises 13 residues. The CDR3 spells CASSYGQNYGYTF. For the CDR3, the DNA is TGTGCCAGCAGTTACGGACAGAACTATGGCTACACCTTC.

The rearrangement uses TRBV9 and TRBJ1-2; D is ambiguous. V was trimmed by 4 bases and J by 4 bases, leaving 8 bases between them. This CDR3 has 12 amino acids. CDR1 is SGDLS and CDR2 is YYNGEE in the germline V gene. CDR3 DNA: TGTGCCAGCAGCCGCATCGGCTATGGCTACACCTTC. This sequence encodes CASSRIGYGYTF.

The chain uses TRBV2 and TRBJ1-5; no reliable D call. The CDR3 consists of 15 residues. From germline, CDR1 is SNHLY and CDR2 FYNNEI. V lost 8 bases, J lost 2 bases, and 16 bases lay in between. This CDR3 reads CASAGEGAGNQPQHF. In DNA, the CDR3 is TGTGCCAGCGCCGGAGAGGGCGCGGGCAATCAGCCCCAGCATTTT.

The rearrangement links TRBV7-6 to TRBJ2-3, with 10 bases identical to TRBD1. This CDR3 has 17 residues. Germline CDR1 and CDR2: SGHVS and FNYEAQ. V lost 3 bases and J lost 6; bases outside the gene matches: 12. CDR3 region: CASSLDGTGVVGDTQYF. CDR3 nucleotides: TGTGCCAGCAGCTTGGACGGGACAGGGGTAGTCGGCGATACGCAGTATTTT.

The J gene is TRBJ2-1, the V gene TRBV7-2; D possibly corresponds to TRBD1 (5 bases). This CDR3 is built from 13 residues. The germline CDR1 and CDR2 sequences are SGHTA and FQGNSA. Trimming cost V 4 bases and J 1 base, with 5 bases left between them. Here the CDR3 reads CASSSGSYNEQFF. In nucleotides, the CDR3 is TGTGCCAGCAGCTCAGGGTCCTACAATGAGCAGTTCTTC. The full variable domain, in which reference TRBV7-2 and TRBJ2-1 provide the parts outside the CDR3, is GAGVSQSPSNKVTEKGKDVELRCDPISGHTALYWYRQSLGQGLEFLIYFQGNSAPDKSGLPSDRFSAERTGGSVSTLTIQRTQQEDSAVYLCASSSGSYNEQFFGPGTRLTVL.

A few counts support this clone. This chain connects TRBV6-5 to TRBJ2-7; possibly TRBD1 for D (5 bases). The CDR3 length is 13 residues. The germline CDR1 and CDR2 sequences are MNHEY and SVGAGI. Trimming took off 2 bases at V and 4 bases at J, with 9 bases between the two ends. CDR3 in amino acids: CASSYADSYEQYF. CDR3 DNA sequence: TGTGCCAGCAGTTACGCAGACAGTTACGAGCAGTACTTC.

This rearrangement joins TRBV3-1 (or the pseudogene TRBV3-2) to TRBJ1-2; 7 positions match TRBD1. The trim removed 1 base at V and 10 bases at J, leaving 9 bases unmatched. CDR1 LGHDT and CDR2 YNNKEL come from the germline V gene (reference sequence). CDR3 length: 14 amino acids. The CDR3 DNA follows: TGTGCCAGCAGCCAAGGAGACGGGACAGCCGCCTACACCTTC. Translating it yields CASSQGDGTAAYTF.

J is TRBJ1-1 and V is TRBV7-2; D gene ambiguous. Per the germline V gene, CDR1 is SGHTA and CDR2 is FQGNSA. The CDR3 has 14 amino acids. Between the trimmed V and J ends, which lost 8 bases and 1 base, there was a span of 14 bases. CDR3 loop: CASGKGGWNTEAFF. CDR3 in DNA: TGTGCCAGCGGGAAGGGAGGTTGGAACACTGAAGCTTTCTTT.

The J gene is TRBJ2-2, the V gene TRBV4-2, with 16 bases that match TRBD2. The germline V gene encodes CDR1 LGHNA and CDR2 YNFKEQ. J was trimmed by 5 bases and V by 4 bases; bases with no gene match: 16. This CDR3 is built from 21 residues. CDR3 region: CASSLTGTSGGAGIGTGELFF. CDR3 sequence (DNA): TGTGCCAGCAGCCTGACCGGGACTAGCGGGGGGGCCGGGATCGGAACCGGGGAGCTGTTTTTT.

The rearrangement joins TRBV19 to TRBJ2-5; 7 bases are shared with TRBD2. The CDR3 spans 14 residues. Trimming took 4 bases from V and 4 from J; bases not matched to a gene: 6. Per the germline V gene, CDR1 is LNHDA and CDR2 is SQIVND (reference sequence). The CDR3 here is CASSTEAGRETQYF. CDR3 nucleotides: TGTGCCAGTAGTACCGAAGCGGGGCGAGAGACCCAGTACTTC.